The clone carrying this TCR beta chain was found many times. Antigen: not known. This record comes from a study of shared clonotypes between healthy human individuals. Clones were read by immunoSEQ multiplex PCR, and TCRdb kept only the in-frame ones, dropping some. The table lists about 110,000 clones, around two thirds of them singletons. Everyone who donated was a Caucasian adult who lived in Nashville, Tennessee. General observations from the study: Blood alone was sampled, and tissue repertoires likely differ. What rarefaction showed was incomplete sorted-subset sequencing despite large depth. Measured sharing among donors was expected to vary with sequencing depth.

V was pared by 3 bases and J by 3 bases, with 16 bases between. Germline CDR1 is SGHTA and CDR2 is FQGNSA. The CDR3 is 16 residues long. The chain combines TRBV7-2 with TRBJ2-3; possible D gene TRBD2, 7 bases. The source material was memory CD8+ T cells sorted from blood. Specified subset: CD45RO+ cells pooled with CCR7-negative TemRA cells. The TCR sequence derives from a woman in her thirties in good health. CDR3 sequence (DNA): TGTGCCAGCAGCTTCGGGGGCCCAGCGGGAACAGATACGCAGTATTTT. Protein sequence: CASSFGGPAGTDTQYF.